This TCR beta chain derives from a study of sequential checkpoint blockade in melanoma. Study summary: After both sequences, patients received maintenance nivolumab.

The table came from immunoSEQ multiplex PCR; TCRdb's copy has only in-frame clones and leaves some out. The data contain about 27,000 clones, 70% to 85% of them singletons. Noted treatment: randomized to nivolumab then ipilimumab (arm A) or the reverse (arm B). Deletions cut 4 bases from V and 5 bases from J, with 15 bases between. Germline V lookup: CDR1 MGHRA, CDR2 YSYEKL. The CDR3 extends over 14 amino acids. This receptor was obtained from a human donor with melanoma. V and J are TRBV4-1 and TRBJ2-7; maybe TRBD1 (6 bases). The sample consisted of CD8+ T cells sorted from blood (inferred from file names), taken from a patient given nivolumab and ipilimumab in sequence. As DNA, the CDR3 is TGCGCCAGCAGCCCAAGGCAGGGGATCGACGAGCAGTACTTC. It codes for CASSPRQGIDEQYF.